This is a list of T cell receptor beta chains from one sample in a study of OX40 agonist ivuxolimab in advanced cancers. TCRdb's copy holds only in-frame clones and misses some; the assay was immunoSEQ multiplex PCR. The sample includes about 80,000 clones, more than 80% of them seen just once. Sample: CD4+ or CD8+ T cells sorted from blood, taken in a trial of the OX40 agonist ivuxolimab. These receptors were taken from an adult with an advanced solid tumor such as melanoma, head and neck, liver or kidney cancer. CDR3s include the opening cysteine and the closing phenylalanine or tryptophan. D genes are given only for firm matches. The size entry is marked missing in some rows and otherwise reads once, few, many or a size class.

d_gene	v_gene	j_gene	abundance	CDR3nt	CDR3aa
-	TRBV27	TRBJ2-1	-	TGTGCCAGCAGTTTAGGTCGACTAGGTCGCTCCTACAATGAGCAGTTCTTC	CASSLGRLGRSYNEQFF
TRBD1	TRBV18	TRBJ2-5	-	TGTGCCAGCTCCTCGACAGGGTATGAAGAGACCCAGTACTTC	CASSSTGYEETQYF
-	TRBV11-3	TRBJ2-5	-	TGTGCCAGCAGCTCCCGGGTAAACGTGGAGACCCAGTACTTC	CASSSRVNVETQYF
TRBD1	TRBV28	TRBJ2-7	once	TGTGCCAGCAGTGAAAGACAGGGATCCTACGAGCAGTACTTC	CASSERQGSYEQYF
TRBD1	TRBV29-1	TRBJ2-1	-	TGCAGCGTCGACCTGCGAGGGGGCGATGAGCAGTTCTTC	CSVDLRGGDEQFF
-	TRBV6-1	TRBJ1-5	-	TGTGCCAGCAGTAAACAGGGAAGTCAGCCCCAGCATTTT	CASSKQGSQPQHF
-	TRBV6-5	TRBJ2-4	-	TGTGCCAGCACAAAACCCGGACAGAAAAACATTCAGTACTTC	CASTKPGQKNIQYF
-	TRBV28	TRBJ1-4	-	TGTGCCAGCAGTGTAAGACCGCGAGATGAAAAACTGTTTTTT	CASSVRPRDEKLFF
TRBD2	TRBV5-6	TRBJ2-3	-	TGTGCCAGCAGCACCCTGGGACTAGCGGGAGGTACGCAGTATTTT	CASSTLGLAGGTQYF
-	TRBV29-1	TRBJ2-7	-	TGCAGCGTTTCCTCGGGATCCCTCGAGCAGTACTTC	CSVSSGSLEQYF
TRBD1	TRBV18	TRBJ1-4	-	TGTGCCAGCTCACCAAGACCTACAGGGGGGCCTAATGAAAAACTGTTTTTT	CASSPRPTGGPNEKLFF
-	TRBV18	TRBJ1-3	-	TGTGCCAGCTCCACGGCCGGAACGGGATCTGGAAACACCATATATTTT	CASSTAGTGSGNTIYF
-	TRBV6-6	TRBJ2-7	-	TGTGCCAGCAAGGGGGCGGGAGGAGGGTTCGGGAACGAGCAGTACTTC	CASKGAGGGFGNEQYF
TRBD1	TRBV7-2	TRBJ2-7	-	TGTGCCAGCAGCTTACAGGGGGCCGAGCAGTACTTC	CASSLQGAEQYF
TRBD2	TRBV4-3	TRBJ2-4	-	TGCGCCAGCAGCCAGGGTCTAGCGGGAATACTAGCCAAAAACATTCAGTACTTC	CASSQGLAGILAKNIQYF
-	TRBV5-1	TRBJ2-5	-	TGCGCCAGCAGCTTGAGTCCTCTCGGAGAGACCCAGTACTTC	CASSLSPLGETQYF
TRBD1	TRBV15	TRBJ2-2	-	TGTGCCACCAGCGAAACAGGGGGCGCGAGTGTTACCGGGGAGCTGTTTTTT	CATSETGGASVTGELFF
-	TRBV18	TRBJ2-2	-	TGTGCCAGCTCACTTTCCTCAGGGTCCCTACGCACCGGGGAGCTGTTTTTT	CASSLSSGSLRTGELFF
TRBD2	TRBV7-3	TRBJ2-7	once	TGTGCCAGCAGCTTAATGGGGACTAGCCAAGCCGAGCAGTACTTC	CASSLMGTSQAEQYF
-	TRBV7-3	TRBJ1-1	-	TGTGCCAGCAGCTTCTCCCCGAACACTGAAGCTTTCTTT	CASSFSPNTEAFF
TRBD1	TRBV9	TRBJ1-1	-	TGTGCCAGCAGCGCCCTAGGGGAGGGGGCGAACACTGAAGCTTTCTTT	CASSALGEGANTEAFF
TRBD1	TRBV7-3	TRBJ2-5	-	TGTGCCAGCAGCCGGACACCGACAGGGTATGAGACCCAGTACTTC	CASSRTPTGYETQYF
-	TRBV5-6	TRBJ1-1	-	TGTGCCAGCAGCTTGGGACAGCGAAACACTGAAGCTTTCTTT	CASSLGQRNTEAFF
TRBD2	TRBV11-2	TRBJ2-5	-	TGTGCCAGCACCCCGGGGAGGGGAGGCGAGACCCAGTACTTC	CASTPGRGGETQYF
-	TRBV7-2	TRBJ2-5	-	TGTGCCAGCAGCTTACTAGAGACCCAGTACTTC	CASSLLETQYF
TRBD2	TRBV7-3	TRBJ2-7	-	TGTGCCAGCAGCTTAACTTCGATAGCGGGAGGATCCTACGAGCAGTACTTC	CASSLTSIAGGSYEQYF
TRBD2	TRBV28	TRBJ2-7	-	TGTGCCAGCAGTTCCATTGCGGCGGGAGGCACCTACGAGCAGTACTTC	CASSSIAAGGTYEQYF
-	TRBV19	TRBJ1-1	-	TGTGCCAGTAGTCTGCGCGAGAACACTGAAGCTTTCTTT	CASSLRENTEAFF
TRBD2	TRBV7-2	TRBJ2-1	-	TGTGCCAGCAGCTTAGAAGCGGGAGTCGACGAGCAGTTCTTC	CASSLEAGVDEQFF
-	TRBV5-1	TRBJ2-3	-	TGCGCCAGCAGCTTGGCCAGCGGCCGCACAGATACGCAGTATTTT	CASSLASGRTDTQYF
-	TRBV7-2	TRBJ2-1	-	TGTGCCAGCAGCTTAGCTAGGAACAATGAGCAGTTCTTC	CASSLARNNEQFF
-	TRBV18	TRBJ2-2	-	TGTGCCAGCTCACCCCCATATGGGACCGGGGAGCTGTTTTTT	CASSPPYGTGELFF
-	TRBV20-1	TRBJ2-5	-	TGCAGTGGCGGTAGTGTGGAGACCCAGTACTTC	CSGGSVETQYF
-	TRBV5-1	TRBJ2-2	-	TGCGCCAGCAGTTTCGATAGGACAGTGGACGGGGAGCTGTTTTTT	CASSFDRTVDGELFF
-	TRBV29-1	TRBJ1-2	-	TGCAGCGTGGAGGACAGACTGACTAACTATGGCTACACCTTC	CSVEDRLTNYGYTF
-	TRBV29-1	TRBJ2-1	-	TGCAGCGTTGAAGGGTACAACAATGAGCAGTTCTTC	CSVEGYNNEQFF
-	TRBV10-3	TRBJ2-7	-	TGTGCGGCCGGGACACCCTACGAGCAGTACTTC	CAAGTPYEQYF
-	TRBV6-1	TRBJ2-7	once	TGTGCCAGCAGTGAGCTGCGGAGGACGGAGCAGTACTTC	CASSELRRTEQYF
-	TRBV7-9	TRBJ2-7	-	TGTGCCAGCAGCTTATTTAGGGACACCTCCTACGAGCAGTACTTC	CASSLFRDTSYEQYF
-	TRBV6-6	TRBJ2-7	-	TGTGCCAGCAGTTACTGGGAACAGGCCCCCTACGAGCAGTACTTC	CASSYWEQAPYEQYF
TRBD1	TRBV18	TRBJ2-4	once	TGTGCCAGCTCACCGCCACAGGGGCTGGCCAAAAACATTCAGTACTTC	CASSPPQGLAKNIQYF
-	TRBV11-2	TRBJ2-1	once	TGTGCCAGCAGCTTAGAGGCCCCCAATGAGCAGTTCTTC	CASSLEAPNEQFF
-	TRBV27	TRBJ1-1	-	TGTGCCAGCACCCCCGTGGGCAGTTTGAACACTGAAGCTTTCTTT	CASTPVGSLNTEAFF
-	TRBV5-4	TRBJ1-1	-	TGTGCCAGCAGCCCTCAGACAGCCAACACTGAAGCTTTCTTT	CASSPQTANTEAFF
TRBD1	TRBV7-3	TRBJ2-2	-	TGTGCCAGCAGCCCGGGACAGCCGAACACCGGGGAGCTGTTTTTT	CASSPGQPNTGELFF
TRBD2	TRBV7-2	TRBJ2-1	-	TGTGCCAGCAGCTTAGCGCCGAGGCTAGCGGGAGTAGAGCAGTTCTTC	CASSLAPRLAGVEQFF
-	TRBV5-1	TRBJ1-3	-	TGCGCCAGCAGCTTGGAACGGAGCTCTGGAAACACCATATATTTT	CASSLERSSGNTIYF
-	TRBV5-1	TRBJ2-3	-	TGCGCCAGCAGCTTGGTTCAGCTAAATGCAGATACGCAGTATTTT	CASSLVQLNADTQYF
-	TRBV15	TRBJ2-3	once	TGTGCCACCAGGTTGGCGGCGCGGCGCACAGATACGCAGTATTTT	CATRLAARRTDTQYF